Below are 13 T cell receptor beta chains sequenced from a single sample in a study of T cells in Graves' hyperthyroidism and ophthalmopathy. Using RNA transcripts as the source, TCR beta CDR3 regions were amplified. The study used the HTBI primer set for a first-round RT-PCR of the TCR CDR3. TCRdb re-derived calls from the multiplex PCR reads in MiXCR, one entry per CDR3 protein. Seen here are roughly 740,000 distinct CDR3 sequences, over 15% observed once, and the top ten hold 8.4%. Sequenced material: blood. The receptor set was obtained from a man younger than 30 with Graves' hyperthyroidism.

This clonotype was detected ten times or more. The rearrangement joins TRBV11-1 to TRBJ2-1; 9 positions agree with TRBD2. The V gene's germline CDR1 is SGHAT and CDR2 FQDESV (reference sequence). V lost 1 base, J lost 13 bases, and 5 bases stayed unmatched. The CDR3 loop spans 13 amino acids. CDR3 amino acids: CASSLDGGRAQFF. CDR3 nucleotides: TGTGCCAGCAGCTTAGACGGCGGGAGGGCCCAGTTCTTC.

This clonotype appeared many times. V gene TRBV7-8 combines with J gene TRBJ2-5; 13 nucleotides agree with TRBD2. Germline V CDR1 and CDR2: SGHVS, FQNEAQ. V trimming: 4 bases; J trimming: 5 bases; junction bases outside the gene matches: 7. There are 16 residues in the CDR3. DNA of the CDR3: TGTGCCAGCAGCTCGAGGACTAGCGGGAGATCTGAGACCCAGTACTTC. It yields the protein CASSSRTSGRSETQYF.

The genes are TRBV7-2 and TRBJ2-3, with 12 nucleotides matching TRBD2. The CDR3 runs 19 residues. V was clipped by 5 bases and J by 0 bases; unmatched bases: 12. Germline lookup yields CDR1 SGHTA and CDR2 FQGNSA. CDR3 loop: CASSARLAGADYSTDTQYF. The CDR3 DNA sequence: TGTGCCAGCAGCGCCCGACTAGCGGGAGCCGATTATAGCACAGATACGCAGTATTTT.

This chain connects TRBV4-1 to TRBJ2-1; 9 bases map to TRBD1. The CDR3 extends over 14 amino acids. The J segment lost 8 bases and the V segment lost 1 base, leaving 3 bases of the junction unmatched. Germline assignment: CDR1 MGHRA and CDR2 YSYEKL. CDR3: CASSQGDRVHEQFF. The CDR3, as DNA: TGCGCCAGCAGCCAAGGGGACAGGGTACATGAGCAGTTCTTC.

This clonotype appeared many times. The chain is built from TRBV7-2 and TRBJ2-7; TRBD2 matches 7 bases. Germline CDR1 SGHTA, CDR2 FQGNSA. This CDR3 is 15 amino acids long. V was pared by 3 bases and J by 2 bases, with 7 bases of the junction left unmatched. CDR3 amino acids: CASSFMAAGAYEQYF. The CDR3 bases are TGTGCCAGCAGCTTTATGGCCGCGGGAGCCTACGAGCAGTACTTC.

Details on this clonotype: This could be a read error, since a much larger clone is one nucleotide away. This chain joins TRBV6-5 and TRBJ2-4; possibly TRBD1 for D (6 bases). CDR1 and CDR2 from the germline V gene are MNHEY and SVGAGI. The CDR3 has 14 residues. CDR3 in amino acids: CASSSGTSKNIQHF. The CDR3 nucleotides read TGTGCCAGCAGTTCCGGGACATCCAAAAACATTCAGCACTTC.

For this clonotype: A much larger clone differs from this one at a single base, so this may be a read error. V usage is TRBV28 and J usage is TRBJ2-4; D call uncertain. Trimming removed 4 bases at V and 8 bases at J, with 6 bases between. The CDR3 is 11 amino acids. Germline loops: CDR1 MDHEN, CDR2 SYDVKM. The CDR3 bases are TGTGCCAGCAGTTCCGTAGACATTCAGTACTTC. Translation: CASSSVDIQYF. The full variable domain, with the rest looked up from reference TRBV28 and TRBJ2-4, is DVKVTQSSRYLVKRTGEKVFLECVQDMDHENMFWYRQDPGLGLRLIYFSYDVKMKEKGDIPEGYSVSREKKERFSLILESASTNQTSMYLCASSSVDIQYFGAGTRLSVL.

This clonotype was counted ten times or more. This sequence joins TRBV2 and TRBJ2-7, with 7 bases aligning to TRBD2. Germline V gene sequence: CDR1 SNHLY, CDR2 FYNNEI. J gave up 3 bases and V 1 base, and 6 bases lay outside the gene matches. The CDR3 loop spans 15 amino acids. CDR3 bases: TGTGCCAGCAGTGAAGTAGCTAGCGGAGACTACGAGCAGTACTTC. As protein: CASSEVASGDYEQYF.

The chain is built from TRBV29-1 and TRBJ2-6; maybe TRBD2 (5 bases). V was trimmed by 2 bases and J by 2 bases, leaving 10 bases between them. The CDR3 sequence is 15 residues long. Germline loops: CDR1 SQVTM, CDR2 ANQGSEA. Written as DNA, the CDR3 is TGCAGCGTTGAATTCCCGGAGGCTGGGGCCAACGTCCTGACTTTC. It yields the protein CSVEFPEAGANVLTF.

This clonotype was counted many times. This chain connects TRBV5-1 to TRBJ2-1; D unresolved. V lost 4 bases and J lost 6, with 14 bases in between. CDR1 is SGHRS and CDR2 is YFSETQ in the germline V gene. The CDR3 consists of 14 residues. The DNA of the CDR3 is TGCGCCAGCAGCCCGGGTGGGTCGCCCAATGAGCAGTTCTTC. This translates into CASSPGGSPNEQFF.

The chain combines TRBV27 with TRBJ2-7; 7 bases align to TRBD2. From germline, CDR1 is MNHEY and CDR2 SMNVEV (reference sequence). The CDR3 length is 16 residues. The V segment lost 2 bases and the J segment 3 bases; nucleotides outside the gene matches: 10. CDR3 bases: TGTGCCAGCAGTTTACTGGCGGGAGTTAGGGTCTACGAGCAGTACTTC. This translates into CASSLLAGVRVYEQYF.

The count of this clonotype is one. CDR3 coding DNA: TGTGCCATCAGCCGTCAGACAGGTGGAACCTACAATGAGCAGTTCTTC. Encoded protein: CAISRQTGGTYNEQFF. The chain carries TRBV10-3 and TRBJ2-1; maybe TRBD1 (6 bases). The V end was cut by 6 bases, the J end by 2 bases, with 17 bases between. CDR3 length: 16 residues. Per germline, CDR1 ENHRY and CDR2 SYGVKD.

This clonotype was detected only a few times. The V gene is TRBV7-3, the J gene TRBJ2-1, with 9 bases lining up with TRBD1. J was trimmed by 8 bases and V by 1 base; bases with no gene match: 3. The CDR3 has 14 residues. Germline-derived CDR1 and CDR2 are SGHTA and FQGTGA. In DNA form, the CDR3 reads TGTGCCAGCAGCTTAATGGACAGGGGCTATGAGCAGTTCTTC. The encoded protein is CASSLMDRGYEQFF.